The clone carrying this T cell receptor beta chain appeared once. The target antigen is unknown. Samples were assayed with immunoSEQ v3.0 at survey level. In sequencing, about 35,000-55,000 T-cell genomes per sample were targeted. Sequencing was performed with immunoSEQ multiplex PCR; in TCRdb, only in-frame clones are kept and a portion is missing. The repertoire holds tens of thousands of clones, with 85% as singletons. Each contributor possessed a minimum of one pre-ART and a minimum of two post-ART PBMC samples. Losses at the gene ends were 5 bases for V and 3 bases for J; bases not matched to a gene: 5. The germline V gene has CDR1 WSHSY and CDR2 SAAADI. CDR3 length: 14 residues. The data are from a study of long-term antiretroviral therapy in people with HIV. General study points: When set beside controls, HIV repertoires had CDR3 length ranges that were narrower.

The sequencing used unsorted PBMCs, collected 2.3 years after starting antiretroviral therapy. The chain recombines TRBV10-2 with TRBJ2-7, with 9 positions matching TRBD1. The sequence came from a middle-aged man with HIV. The CDR3 loop is CASSRTGVNYEQYF. The CDR3 nucleotides read TGCGCCAGCAGTCGGACAGGGGTCAACTACGAGCAGTACTTC.